The clone carrying this T cell receptor beta chain was counted ten times or more. The data belong to a study of blood T cells in healthy people across ages. V gave up 0 bases and J gave up 6 bases, with 9 bases separating them. The CDR3 extends over 14 amino acids. Through a sample-barcoded 5' primer and a J-beta primer mix, a second PCR was run for roughly 6 to 11 cycles. A single record per CDR3 protein comes from TCRdb applying MiXCR to the 5' RACE reads. There are roughly 1,800,000 distinct CDR3 sequences in the sample; around 48% occur only once, and approximately 2.1% lies in the top ten. The clonotype was recovered from a middle-aged woman in good health. Sequenced sample: blood. V and J are TRBV12-3 or TRBV12-4 and TRBJ2-1; the D gene is possibly TRBD1 (6 bases). The CDR3 nucleotides are TGTGCCAGCAGTTTAGCGGGGGCACTCAATGAGCAGTTCTTC. Protein: CASSLAGALNEQFF.